The TCR beta chain described here comes from a study of human T cells and chemical hapten exposure. In this sample, this clonotype turned up a few times. Time point denoted: patch test 3, about 24 weeks after DPC sensitization. Treatment meaning: therapeutic diphenylcyclopropenone sensitization with weekly scalp DPC. CDR3 length: 12 amino acids. Germline V gene sequence: CDR1 SGHNT, CDR2 YYREEE (reference sequence). V was pared by 1 base and J by 7 bases, with 8 bases between. TCRdb recomputed calls from the RACE reads with MiXCR, one row per CDR3 protein. This table holds 25,000 to 35,000 distinct CDR3 sequences, 5.8% found once.

The chain is built from TRBV5-4 and TRBJ1-2; D remains ambiguous. The specimen comprised whole blood, sampled in connection with sensitization to the hapten diphenylcyclopropenone (DPC). This clonotype was obtained from a man younger than 45 with alopecia areata. Some clones in this sample may be carry-over from other donors' samples. The CDR3 DNA is TGTGCCAGCAGCTTGCTGATGGGTGGCTACACCTTC. Translated: CASSLLMGGYTF.